The rows below give T cell receptor beta chains drawn from one sample of a study of graft-versus-host responses after intestinal transplantation. These receptors are not linked to any known antigen. Generated by immunoSEQ multiplex PCR, the TCRdb table keeps only in-frame clones and is missing some. This sample has approximately 97,000 clones, with 85% to 95% found just once. The material sequenced was unstimulated CD8+ T cells sorted from spleen or lymph node cells, taken before transplant. The receptors shown here come from a human donor who was the organ donor for an intestinal transplant. Both conserved end residues are part of each CDR3. The D gene is left open where the match is weak. Part of the rows lack a size; the others show once, few, many or a class for expanded clones.

j_gene,v_gene,abundance,d_gene,CDR3nt,CDR3aa
TRBJ2-1,TRBV15,-,TRBD2,TGTGCCACCAGCAGACAGACTAGCCCCCACAATGAGCAGTTCTTC,CATSRQTSPHNEQFF
TRBJ2-1,TRBV7-6,once,TRBD1,TGTGCCAGCAGCTCCTACACAGGGGCTCCCGCCTACAATGAGCAGTTCTTC,CASSSYTGAPAYNEQFF
TRBJ2-1,TRBV14,-,-,TGTGCCAGCAGCCAAGATGTCCGTAATGAGCAGTTCTTC,CASSQDVRNEQFF
TRBJ2-2,TRBV19,once,-,TGTGCCAGTAGTATGACCCGGGACTCCCCGAACACCGGGGAGCTGTTTTTT,CASSMTRDSPNTGELFF
TRBJ2-1,TRBV5-1,-,-,-,CASSFGTGSFF
TRBJ2-3,TRBV28,-,TRBD2,TGTGCCAGCAGTTCCCTCCGGCTTGGGGGGGGAACCGGGACTAGCATGCCAGATACGCAGTATTTT,CASSSLRLGGGTGTSMPDTQYF
TRBJ2-3,TRBV5-1,-,-,TGCGCCAGCAGCTTAGGGGAAGGCACAGATACGCAGTATTTT,CASSLGEGTDTQYF
TRBJ1-2,TRBV28,-,-,TGTGCCAGCAGCCGGTCCCGGGGGAGGTATGGCTACACCTTC,CASSRSRGRYGYTF
TRBJ2-3,TRBV10-1,-,-,TGCGCCAGCAGTGAGTCGCAGTGCACAGATACGCAGTATTTT,CASSESQCTDTQYF
TRBJ2-7,TRBV30,few,TRBD2,TGTGCCTGGAGTTTAGCGGGGGGGTACGAGCAGTACTTC,CAWSLAGGYEQYF
TRBJ2-1,TRBV5-1,-,-,TGCGCCAGCAGCGCACCTTCGGTATTGCACAATGAGCAGTTCTTC,CASSAPSVLHNEQFF
TRBJ2-2,TRBV13,-,TRBD2,TGTGCCAGCAGCTTAGGACGGGAGGGATCGGCCGGGGAGCTGTTTTTT,CASSLGREGSAGELFF
TRBJ2-3,TRBV15,-,TRBD2,TGTGCCACCAGCAGCCTACTAGCGGCTGGTCCTTATGATACGCAGTATTTT,CATSSLLAAGPYDTQYF
TRBJ1-2,TRBV25-1,-,-,TGTGCCAGCAGTGAATACTTTAAGGGTGACGGGGGGCATGGCTACACCTTC,CASSEYFKGDGGHGYTF
TRBJ1-5,TRBV28,once,-,TGTGCCAGCCGCCTCTGGGGACTCCTTAGCAATCAGCCCCAGCATTTT,CASRLWGLLSNQPQHF
TRBJ2-3,TRBV9,-,TRBD2,TGTGCCAGCAGCGTAGGTCTAGCGGGACAAATCCCCTTTCCCACAGATACGCAGTATTTT,CASSVGLAGQIPFPTDTQYF
TRBJ1-1,TRBV6-1,-,-,TGTGCCAGCAGTGGACACCCCCGGGGCACTGAAGCTTTCTTT,CASSGHPRGTEAFF
TRBJ1-1,TRBV6-5,-,-,TGTGCCAGCAGGGCCTTGAACACTGAAGCTTTCTTT,CASRALNTEAFF
TRBJ2-3,TRBV6-4,-,TRBD2,TGTGCCAGCAGTGAAGGGGTAGCGGGAGTTCTTACGCAGTATTTT,CASSEGVAGVLTQYF
TRBJ1-2,TRBV5-6,-,-,TGTGCCAGCAGCTTATCGAGTGGCTACACCTTC,CASSLSSGYTF
TRBJ2-7,TRBV4-2,-,-,TGTGCCAGCAGCCAAGGACAGTTTTCGGACGAGCAGTACTTC,CASSQGQFSDEQYF
TRBJ1-6,TRBV7-6,-,TRBD1,TGTGCCAGCAGCTTACTCCCAGGGGGCCGTCCCCTCCACTTT,CASSLLPGGRPLHF
TRBJ2-1,TRBV14,-,TRBD2,TGTGCCAGCAGCCAAGATCCTAGCGGGTACAATGAGCAGTTCTTC,CASSQDPSGYNEQFF
TRBJ2-7,TRBV13,-,TRBD2,TGTGCCAGCAGCGAAGGACTTTTGGCGGGAGCTTTGACCTACGAGCAGTACTTC,CASSEGLLAGALTYEQYF
TRBJ2-3,TRBV9,-,TRBD2,TGTGCCAGCAGCGTAGAAGGACTAGCGGGGGAAAGCACAGATACGCAGTATTTT,CASSVEGLAGESTDTQYF
TRBJ2-2,TRBV28,once,TRBD1,TGTGCCAGCAGTTTGAGGGGGCGCAACGGGGAGCTGTTTTTT,CASSLRGRNGELFF
TRBJ2-7,TRBV19,-,-,TGTGCCAGTAGTAGAAGTTTTGAGTCCTCCTACGAGCAGTACTTC,CASSRSFESSYEQYF
TRBJ2-3,TRBV4-2,once,-,TGTGCCAGCAGCCAAGAAGGGACTAGCACAGATACGCAGTATTTT,CASSQEGTSTDTQYF
TRBJ2-7,TRBV27,-,TRBD1,TGTGCCACAGGACAGGGGATTTACGAGCAGTACTTC,CATGQGIYEQYF
TRBJ1-6,TRBV5-1,-,-,TGCGCCAGCAGCTCCCACCTGCTGGACACCTCTACACCCCTCCACTTT,CASSSHLLDTSTPLHF
TRBJ2-3,TRBV27,-,TRBD2,TGTGCCAGCAGTTTATTGTGGGGGGGAGATAGCACAGATACGCAGTATTTT,CASSLLWGGDSTDTQYF
TRBJ2-1,TRBV10-3,once,TRBD1,TGTGCCATCGAGGACAGGGGCGACAATGAGCAGTTCTTC,CAIEDRGDNEQFF
TRBJ2-7,TRBV10-1,-,-,TGCGCCAGCAGTGAGTCGAGGGCCTACGAGCAGTACTTC,CASSESRAYEQYF
TRBJ2-6,TRBV7-6,-,TRBD2,TGTGCCAGCAGCCGTCGGGAGGGCCTACTACCTGGGGCCAACGTCCTGACTTTC,CASSRREGLLPGANVLTF
TRBJ1-1,TRBV7-8,-,-,TGTGCCAGCAGCCCCTACCTATTGAACACTGAAGCTTTCTTT,CASSPYLLNTEAFF
TRBJ2-7,TRBV28,once,TRBD1,TGTGCCAGCAGTCCGCAAAGGACAGGGGGCTACCCCTACGAGCAGTACTTC,CASSPQRTGGYPYEQYF
TRBJ2-7,TRBV4-2,-,-,TGTGCCAGCAGCCGGGCCCTTTCCTCCTACGAGCAGTACTTC,CASSRALSSYEQYF
TRBJ2-5,TRBV30,-,TRBD1,TGTGCCTCGGAGAAGCCGGGACAGGGGTGGGAGACCCAGTACTTC,CASEKPGQGWETQYF
TRBJ2-2,TRBV11-3,-,-,TGTGCCAGCAGCTCCCGTGGTGAGGGGAACACCGGGGAGCTGTTTTTT,CASSSRGEGNTGELFF
TRBJ1-1,TRBV19,-,-,TGTGATAACGTAATCAAAGAGTGGGGGGTCTCGAACACTGAAGCTTTCTTT,CDNVIKEWGVSNTEAFF
TRBJ1-1,TRBV19,-,-,TGTGCCAGTATTACTAGAGCTTCAAGTCCCACTGAAGCTTTCTTT,CASITRASSPTEAFF
TRBJ2-2,TRBV2,-,-,TGTGCCAGCAGTGCCTCCCCGGCAGGGGGGACCGGGGAGCTGTTTTTT,CASSASPAGGTGELFF
TRBJ2-2,TRBV2,-,TRBD2,TGTGCCAGCAGTGGTCAGCGGGGAGACATCGGGGAGCTGTTTTTT,CASSGQRGDIGELFF
TRBJ1-1,TRBV5-1,-,TRBD1,TGCGCCAGCAGCCCTGGACAGGGAGTAACTGAAGCTTTCTTT,CASSPGQGVTEAFF
TRBJ2-7,TRBV19,-,TRBD2,TGTGCCAGTAGTATAGCTCACACTAGCGCCTCCTACGAGCAGTACTTC,CASSIAHTSASYEQYF